A selection of T cell receptor beta chains follows, all from one sample in a study of T cells in Graves' hyperthyroidism and ophthalmopathy. One entry per CDR3 protein, called by TCRdb with MiXCR from the multiplex PCR reads. The table lists 90,000 to 120,000 distinct CDR3 sequences, more than 15% of them singletons. The sequenced sample was blood. Receptors originate from a woman in her forties or fifties with Graves' hyperthyroidism. CDR3s include the opening cysteine and the closing phenylalanine or tryptophan. A D gene is named only where the DNA matches it firmly. Size tells how often a clone was seen (once, few, many) or the class of an expanded clone, and some rows leave it out.

D gene: -; V gene: TRBV12-3/TRBV12-4; clone size: many; J gene: TRBJ1-2; CDR3 DNA: TGTGCCAGCAGCCCCGGACTCAGAATTTTTAATGGCTACACCTTC; CDR3 protein: CASSPGLRIFNGYTF
D gene: -; V gene: TRBV28; clone size: many; J gene: TRBJ2-6; CDR3 DNA: TGTGCCAGCAGTTCAAGGGAAGCCGCGGCCAACGTCCTGACTTTC; CDR3 protein: CASSSREAAANVLTF
D gene: TRBD1; V gene: TRBV27; clone size: many; J gene: TRBJ1-2; CDR3 DNA: TGTGCCAGCAGCACAGGGGGGGCAGAGGGGTATTATTATGGCTACACCTTC; CDR3 protein: CASSTGGAEGYYYGYTF
D gene: TRBD1; V gene: TRBV7-2; clone size: many; J gene: TRBJ2-2; CDR3 DNA: TGTGCCAGCAGCCGGGACAGTTTGTCCACCGGGGAGCTGTTTTTT; CDR3 protein: CASSRDSLSTGELFF
D gene: TRBD2; V gene: TRBV4-1; clone size: many; J gene: TRBJ2-7; CDR3 DNA: TGCGCCAGCAGCCATCCGGGACTAGCCTACGAGCAGTACTTC; CDR3 protein: CASSHPGLAYEQYF
D gene: TRBD2; V gene: TRBV11-2; clone size: -; J gene: TRBJ2-3; CDR3 DNA: TGTGCCAGCAGCGGGGGACTAGCGGGAGGCGGCACAGATACGCAGTATTTT; CDR3 protein: CASSGGLAGGGTDTQYF
D gene: TRBD2; V gene: TRBV20-1; clone size: many; J gene: TRBJ2-3; CDR3 DNA: TGCAGTGCTAGAAGGACTAGCGGAAAAAAAAGCACAGATACGCAGTATTTT; CDR3 protein: CSARRTSGKKSTDTQYF
D gene: -; V gene: TRBV6-1; clone size: many; J gene: TRBJ1-2; CDR3 DNA: TGTGCCAGCAGTGAAGGAGATGCAGGTTCTTCGAAGGGCTACACCTTC; CDR3 protein: CASSEGDAGSSKGYTF
D gene: -; V gene: TRBV5-1; clone size: many; J gene: TRBJ2-3; CDR3 DNA: TGCGCCAGCAGCTTAACAGACCTGGGAGATACGCAGTATTTT; CDR3 protein: CASSLTDLGDTQYF
D gene: TRBD1; V gene: TRBV12-3/TRBV12-4; clone size: many; J gene: TRBJ2-1; CDR3 DNA: TGTGCCAGCAGCCGAACAGGGGACGTCTCCAATGAGCAGTTCTTC; CDR3 protein: CASSRTGDVSNEQFF
D gene: -; V gene: TRBV20-1; clone size: many; J gene: TRBJ2-1; CDR3 DNA: TGCAGTGCTAGCGGGAGAATGTCCTACAATGAGCAGTTCTTC; CDR3 protein: CSASGRMSYNEQFF
D gene: TRBD1; V gene: TRBV2; clone size: many; J gene: TRBJ1-1; CDR3 DNA: TGTGCCAGCAGCAAGGACAGGGCGGGCACTGAAGCTTTCTTT; CDR3 protein: CASSKDRAGTEAFF
D gene: TRBD2; V gene: TRBV7-2; clone size: many; J gene: TRBJ2-7; CDR3 DNA: TGTGCCAGCAGCTTAATATTAGCGGGAGCGCGGGGGGAGCAGTACTTC; CDR3 protein: CASSLILAGARGEQYF
D gene: TRBD1; V gene: TRBV27; clone size: many; J gene: TRBJ2-3; CDR3 DNA: TGTGCCAGCAGTCCTTTGGGACAGGGGGCTGCGGATACGCAGTATTTT; CDR3 protein: CASSPLGQGAADTQYF
D gene: -; V gene: TRBV5-5; clone size: -; J gene: TRBJ2-3; CDR3 DNA: TGTGCCAGCGCCAACCCCCCCCCCACAGATACGCAGTATTTT; CDR3 protein: CASANPPPTDTQYF
D gene: TRBD2; V gene: TRBV13; clone size: many; J gene: TRBJ2-3; CDR3 DNA: TGTGCCAGCAGCTTATGGCTAGCGGGAGGGCCAGAAGATACGCAGTATTTT; CDR3 protein: CASSLWLAGGPEDTQYF
D gene: -; V gene: TRBV7-2; clone size: many; J gene: TRBJ2-1; CDR3 DNA: TGTGCCAGCAGCTTCGAGCGGGCAACCTACAATGAGCAGTTCTTC; CDR3 protein: CASSFERATYNEQFF
D gene: TRBD2; V gene: TRBV7-2; clone size: many; J gene: TRBJ2-7; CDR3 DNA: TGTGCCAGCAGCTTCGCTAGCGGGACATACGAGCAGTACTTC; CDR3 protein: CASSFASGTYEQYF
D gene: TRBD1; V gene: TRBV28; clone size: -; J gene: TRBJ1-1; CDR3 DNA: TGTGCCAGCAGTTTATACTCAGGGACAGGGGACACTGAAGCTTTCTTT; CDR3 protein: CASSLYSGTGDTEAFF
D gene: TRBD1; V gene: TRBV28; clone size: -; J gene: TRBJ1-2; CDR3 DNA: TGTGCCAGCAGTTTTACCGGGACAGGGGGAGGGTATGGCTACACCTTC; CDR3 protein: CASSFTGTGGGYGYTF
D gene: -; V gene: TRBV29-1; clone size: many; J gene: TRBJ2-1; CDR3 DNA: TGCAGCGTTGAGCGGACGGATGAGCAGTTCTTC; CDR3 protein: CSVERTDEQFF
D gene: -; V gene: TRBV12-3/TRBV12-4; clone size: many; J gene: TRBJ2-3; CDR3 DNA: TGTGCCAGCAGTTTGAATCGCCTGGATACGCAGTATTTT; CDR3 protein: CASSLNRLDTQYF
D gene: -; V gene: TRBV5-1; clone size: many; J gene: TRBJ1-1; CDR3 DNA: TGCGCCAGCCGTACACAGGGTCAGGGCTTGAACACTGAAGCTTTCTTT; CDR3 protein: CASRTQGQGLNTEAFF
D gene: -; V gene: TRBV28; clone size: many; J gene: TRBJ1-3; CDR3 DNA: TGTGCCAGTGGGACCCAGGGTTCGGCTGGAAACACCATATATTTT; CDR3 protein: CASGTQGSAGNTIYF
D gene: -; V gene: TRBV2; clone size: many; J gene: TRBJ2-7; CDR3 DNA: TGTGCCAGCAACCTACAGGGAAGTTATTGCGAGCAGTACTTC; CDR3 protein: CASNLQGSYCEQYF
D gene: -; V gene: TRBV12-3/TRBV12-4; clone size: -; J gene: TRBJ1-1; CDR3 DNA: TGTGCCAGCAGTCCCAGGGTGAGTCACACTGAAGCTTTCTTT; CDR3 protein: CASSPRVSHTEAFF
D gene: TRBD2; V gene: TRBV11-2; clone size: many; J gene: TRBJ2-7; CDR3 DNA: TGTGCCAGCAGCTGGCTGGGGGGGTACGACGAGCAGTACTTC; CDR3 protein: CASSWLGGYDEQYF
D gene: -; V gene: TRBV3-1; clone size: many; J gene: TRBJ2-5; CDR3 DNA: TGTGCCAGCAGCCAAGAGTCCATCACTAGTAAAGAGACCCAGTACTTC; CDR3 protein: CASSQESITSKETQYF
D gene: -; V gene: TRBV27; clone size: many; J gene: TRBJ2-1; CDR3 DNA: TGTGCCAGCAGTCCCCGGGATACCTACAATGAGCAGTTCTTC; CDR3 protein: CASSPRDTYNEQFF
D gene: TRBD1; V gene: TRBV14; clone size: many; J gene: TRBJ2-7; CDR3 DNA: TGTGCCAGCAGCCAAGATCTGACAGGGGGAAACGAGCAGTACTTC; CDR3 protein: CASSQDLTGGNEQYF
D gene: -; V gene: TRBV5-5; clone size: many; J gene: TRBJ2-3; CDR3 DNA: TGTGCCAGCAGCTTGGGCCAGGGAGTCATGACAGATACGCAGTATTTT; CDR3 protein: CASSLGQGVMTDTQYF
D gene: -; V gene: TRBV3-1; clone size: many; J gene: TRBJ1-3; CDR3 DNA: TGTGCCAGCAGCCAAGTTGGGGCATTGAACACCATATATTTT; CDR3 protein: CASSQVGALNTIYF
D gene: TRBD2; V gene: TRBV20-1; clone size: many; J gene: TRBJ2-3; CDR3 DNA: TGCAGTGCCAAGGGGACTAGCGGGGGTTGGGATACGCAGTATTTT; CDR3 protein: CSAKGTSGGWDTQYF
D gene: TRBD1; V gene: TRBV29-1; clone size: many; J gene: TRBJ2-2; CDR3 DNA: TGCAGCGCCGCCATGACAGGGTTTGACACCGGGGAGCTGTTTTTT; CDR3 protein: CSAAMTGFDTGELFF
D gene: -; V gene: TRBV28; clone size: many; J gene: TRBJ1-4; CDR3 DNA: TGTGCCAGCAGTTCTGAGGGAAGACTGTTTTTT; CDR3 protein: CASSSEGRLFF